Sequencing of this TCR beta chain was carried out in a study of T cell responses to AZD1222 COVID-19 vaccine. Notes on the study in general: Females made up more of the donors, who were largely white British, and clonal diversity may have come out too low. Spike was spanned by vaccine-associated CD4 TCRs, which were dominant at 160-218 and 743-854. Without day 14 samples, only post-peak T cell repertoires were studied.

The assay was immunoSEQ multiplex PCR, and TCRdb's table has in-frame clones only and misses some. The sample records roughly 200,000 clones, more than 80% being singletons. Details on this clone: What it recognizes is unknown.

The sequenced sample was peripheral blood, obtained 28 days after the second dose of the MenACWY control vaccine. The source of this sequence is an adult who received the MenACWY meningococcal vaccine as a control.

DNA for the CDR3: TGTGCCAGCAGTCAAGCAGGAGGCAGGGTTCAGCCCCAGCATTTT. Protein sequence: CASSQAGGRVQPQHF. V is TRBV6-2 or TRBV6-3 and J is TRBJ1-5; the D gene is possibly TRBD1 (5 bases). The CDR3 has 15 residues. Germline CDR1 reads MNHEY; CDR2 reads SVGEGT. V shed 5 bases and J shed 6 bases, with 17 bases lying between them.